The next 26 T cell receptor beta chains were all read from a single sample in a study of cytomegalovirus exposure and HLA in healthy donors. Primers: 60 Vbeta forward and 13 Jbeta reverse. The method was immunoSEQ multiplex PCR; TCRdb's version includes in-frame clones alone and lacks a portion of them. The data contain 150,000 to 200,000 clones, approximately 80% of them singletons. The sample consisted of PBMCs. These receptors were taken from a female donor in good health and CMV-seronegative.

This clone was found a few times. The CDR3 nucleotides read TGTGCCAGCAGTGCAATCTATGGCTACACCTTC. Protein product: CASSAIYGYTF. The chain links TRBV6-1 to TRBJ1-2; D gene uncertain. The CDR3 consists of 11 residues. Germline V gene sequence: CDR1 MNHNS, CDR2 SASEGT. Trimming removed 4 bases at V and 4 bases at J, with 4 bases between.

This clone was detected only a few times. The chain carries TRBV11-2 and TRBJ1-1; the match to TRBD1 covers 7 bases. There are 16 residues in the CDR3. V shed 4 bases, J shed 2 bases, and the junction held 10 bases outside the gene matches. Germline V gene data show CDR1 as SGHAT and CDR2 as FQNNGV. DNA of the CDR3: TGTGCCAGCAGCTCACCCTCCGGGACAGTTAACACTGAAGCTTTCTTT. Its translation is CASSSPSGTVNTEAFF.

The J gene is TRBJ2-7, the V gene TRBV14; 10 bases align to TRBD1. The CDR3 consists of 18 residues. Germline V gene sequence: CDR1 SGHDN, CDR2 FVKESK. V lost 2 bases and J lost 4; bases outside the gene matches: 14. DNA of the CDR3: TGTGCCAGCAGCCAAAAGCTATTTTTTAGGGACAGGGGTTACGAGCAGTACTTC. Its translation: CASSQKLFFRDRGYEQYF.

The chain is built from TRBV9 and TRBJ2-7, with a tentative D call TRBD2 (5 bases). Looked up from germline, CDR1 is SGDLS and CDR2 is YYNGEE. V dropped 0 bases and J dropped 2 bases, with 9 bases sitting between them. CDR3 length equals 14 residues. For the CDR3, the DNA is TGTGCCAGCAGCGTAGTAGACTACACCTACGAGCAGTACTTC. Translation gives CASSVVDYTYEQYF. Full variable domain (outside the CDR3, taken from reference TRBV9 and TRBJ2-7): DSGVTQTPKHLITATGQRVTLRCSPRSGDLSVYWYQQSLDQGLQFLIQYYNGEERAKGNILERFSAQQFPDLHSELNLSSLELGDSALYFCASSVVDYTYEQYFGPGTRLTVT.

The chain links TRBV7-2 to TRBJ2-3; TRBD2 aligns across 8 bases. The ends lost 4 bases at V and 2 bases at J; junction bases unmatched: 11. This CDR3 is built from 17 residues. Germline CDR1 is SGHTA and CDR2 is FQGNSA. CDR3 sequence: CASSSPSTSGITDTQYF. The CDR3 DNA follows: TGTGCCAGCAGCTCCCCCTCCACTAGCGGAATCACAGATACGCAGTATTTT.

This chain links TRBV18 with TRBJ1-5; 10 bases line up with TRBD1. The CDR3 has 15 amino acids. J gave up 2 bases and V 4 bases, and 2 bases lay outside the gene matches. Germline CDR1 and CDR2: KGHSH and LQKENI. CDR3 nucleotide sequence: TGTGCCAGCTCACTTGGGACAGGGGGCAATCAGCCCCAGCATTTT. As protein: CASSLGTGGNQPQHF.

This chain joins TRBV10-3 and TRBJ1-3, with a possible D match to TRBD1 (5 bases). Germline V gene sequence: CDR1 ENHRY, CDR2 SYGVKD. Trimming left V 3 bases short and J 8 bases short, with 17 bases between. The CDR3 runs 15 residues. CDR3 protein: CAISDPRDGGDTIYF. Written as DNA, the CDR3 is TGTGCCATCAGTGATCCCCGGGACGGCGGGGACACCATATATTTT.

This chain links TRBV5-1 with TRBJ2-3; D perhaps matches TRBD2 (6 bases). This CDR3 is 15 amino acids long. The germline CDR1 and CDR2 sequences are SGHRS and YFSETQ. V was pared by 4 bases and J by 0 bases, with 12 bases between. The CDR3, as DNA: TGCGCCAGCAGCCGGGACTTCGCTAGCACAGATACGCAGTATTTT. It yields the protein CASSRDFASTDTQYF.

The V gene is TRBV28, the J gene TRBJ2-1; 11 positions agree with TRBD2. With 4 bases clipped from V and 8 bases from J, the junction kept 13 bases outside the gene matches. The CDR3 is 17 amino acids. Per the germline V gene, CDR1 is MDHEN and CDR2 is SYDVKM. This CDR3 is CASSSLAGDGFGDEQFF. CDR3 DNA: TGTGCCAGCAGTTCACTAGCGGGAGATGGCTTCGGGGATGAGCAGTTCTTC. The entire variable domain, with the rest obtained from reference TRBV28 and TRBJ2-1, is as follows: DVKVTQSSRYLVKRTGEKVFLECVQDMDHENMFWYRQDPGLGLRLIYFSYDVKMKEKGDIPEGYSVSREKKERFSLILESASTNQTSMYLCASSSLAGDGFGDEQFFGPGTRLTVL.

CDR3 nucleotide sequence: TGTGCCAGTAGTATTATTCTGGGGGCTGATGAAAAACTGTTTTTT. It encodes CASSIILGADEKLFF. The chain employs TRBV19 and TRBJ1-4; TRBD1 might be the D (6 bases). Germline CDR1 reads LNHDA; CDR2 reads SQIVND (reference sequence). CDR3 length: 15 residues. V was clipped by 3 bases and J by 6 bases, with 14 bases between them.

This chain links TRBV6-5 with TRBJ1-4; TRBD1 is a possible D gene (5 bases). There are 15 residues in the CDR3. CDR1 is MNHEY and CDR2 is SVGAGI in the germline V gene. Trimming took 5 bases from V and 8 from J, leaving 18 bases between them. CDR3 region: CASSHTGTGGEKLFF. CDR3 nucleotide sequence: TGTGCCAGCAGTCACACCGGGACCGGAGGGGAAAAACTGTTTTTT.

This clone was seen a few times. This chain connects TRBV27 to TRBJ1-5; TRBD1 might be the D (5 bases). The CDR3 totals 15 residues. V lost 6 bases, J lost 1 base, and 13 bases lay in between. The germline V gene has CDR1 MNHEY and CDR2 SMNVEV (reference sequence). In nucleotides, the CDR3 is TGTGCCAGCAGCCAAGCAGGGAGGAGCAATCAGCCCCAGCATTTT. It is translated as CASSQAGRSNQPQHF.

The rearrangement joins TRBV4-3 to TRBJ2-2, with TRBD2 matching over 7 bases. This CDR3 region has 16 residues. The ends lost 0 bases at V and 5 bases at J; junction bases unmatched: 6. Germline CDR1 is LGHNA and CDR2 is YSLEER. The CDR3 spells CASSQEFSGLTGELFF. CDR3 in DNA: TGCGCCAGCAGCCAAGAGTTTAGCGGGTTAACCGGGGAGCTGTTTTTT.

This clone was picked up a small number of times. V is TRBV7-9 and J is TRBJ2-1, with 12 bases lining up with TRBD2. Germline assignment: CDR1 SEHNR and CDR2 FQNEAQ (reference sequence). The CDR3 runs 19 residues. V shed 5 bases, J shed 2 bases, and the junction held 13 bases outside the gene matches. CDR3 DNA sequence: TGTGCCAGCAGCCCCTCCGCTCGGACTAGCGGGACCACCTACAATGAGCAGTTCTTC. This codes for CASSPSARTSGTTYNEQFF.

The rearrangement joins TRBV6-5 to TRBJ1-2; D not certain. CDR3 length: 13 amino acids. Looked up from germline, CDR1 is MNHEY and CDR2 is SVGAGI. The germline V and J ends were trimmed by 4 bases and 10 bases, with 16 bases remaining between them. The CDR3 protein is CASSFGEREDYTF. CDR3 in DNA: TGTGCCAGCAGTTTCGGGGAGCGGGAAGACTACACCTTC.

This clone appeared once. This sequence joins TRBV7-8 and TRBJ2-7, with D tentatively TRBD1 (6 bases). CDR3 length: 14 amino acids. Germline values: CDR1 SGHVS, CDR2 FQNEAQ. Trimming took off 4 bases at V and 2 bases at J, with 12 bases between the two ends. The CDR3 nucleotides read TGTGCCAGCAGCTCCCGGGACACAGCCTACGAGCAGTACTTC. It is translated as CASSSRDTAYEQYF.

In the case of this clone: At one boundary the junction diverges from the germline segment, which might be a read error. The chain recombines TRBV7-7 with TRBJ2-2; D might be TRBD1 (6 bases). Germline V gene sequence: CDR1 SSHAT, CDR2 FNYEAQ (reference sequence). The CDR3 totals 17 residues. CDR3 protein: CASSPDIPGVKVGELFF. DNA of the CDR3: TGTGCTAGCAGCCCAGATATACCAGGGGTAAAGGTCGGGGAGCTGTTTTTT.

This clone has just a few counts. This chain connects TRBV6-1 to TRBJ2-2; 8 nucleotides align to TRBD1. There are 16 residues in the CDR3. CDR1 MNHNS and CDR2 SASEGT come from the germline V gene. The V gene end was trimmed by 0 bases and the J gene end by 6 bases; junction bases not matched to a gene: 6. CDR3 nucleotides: TGTGCCAGCAGTGAAGCTACAGGGGGAATTGCCGGGGAGCTGTTTTTT. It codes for CASSEATGGIAGELFF.

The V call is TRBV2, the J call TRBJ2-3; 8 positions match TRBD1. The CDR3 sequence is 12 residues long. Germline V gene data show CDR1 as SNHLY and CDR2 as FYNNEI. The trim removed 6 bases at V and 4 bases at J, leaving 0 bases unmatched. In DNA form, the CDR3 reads TGTGCCAGCAGGGACAGGGCAGATACGCAGTATTTT. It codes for CASRDRADTQYF.

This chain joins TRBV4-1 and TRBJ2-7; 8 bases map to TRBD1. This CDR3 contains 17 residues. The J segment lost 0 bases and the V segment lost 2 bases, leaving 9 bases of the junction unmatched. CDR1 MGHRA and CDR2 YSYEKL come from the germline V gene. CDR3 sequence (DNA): TGCGCCAGCAGCCAATTCCACCACGGGACAGGCTCCTACGAGCAGTACTTC. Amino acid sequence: CASSQFHHGTGSYEQYF.

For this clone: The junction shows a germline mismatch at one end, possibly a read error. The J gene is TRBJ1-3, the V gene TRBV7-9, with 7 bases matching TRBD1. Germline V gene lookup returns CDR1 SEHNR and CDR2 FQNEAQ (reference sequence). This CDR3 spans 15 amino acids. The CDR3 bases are TGTTCCAGCAGCTTAATGTCAGGGGGTGGAAACACCATATATTTT. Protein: CSSSLMSGGGNTIYF.

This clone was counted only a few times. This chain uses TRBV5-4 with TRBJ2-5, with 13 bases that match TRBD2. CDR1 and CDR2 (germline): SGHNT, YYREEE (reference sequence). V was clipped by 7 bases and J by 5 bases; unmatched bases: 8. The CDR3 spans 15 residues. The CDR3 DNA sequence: TGTGCCAGCTCCAGACTAGCGGGAGGCGAGGAGACCCAGTACTTC. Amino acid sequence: CASSRLAGGEETQYF. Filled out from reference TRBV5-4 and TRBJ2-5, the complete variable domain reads ETGVTQSPTHLIKTRGQQVTLRCSSQSGHNTVSWYQQALGQGPQFIFQYYREEENGRGNFPPRFSGLQFPNYSSELNVNALELDDSALYLCASSRLAGGEETQYFGPGTRLLVL.

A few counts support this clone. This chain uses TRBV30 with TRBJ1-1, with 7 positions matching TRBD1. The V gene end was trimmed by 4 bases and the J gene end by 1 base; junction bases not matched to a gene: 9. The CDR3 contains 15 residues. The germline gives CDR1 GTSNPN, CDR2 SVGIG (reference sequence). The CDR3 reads CAWTSNRGKNTEAFF. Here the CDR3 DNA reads TGTGCCTGGACCTCAAACAGGGGTAAGAACACTGAAGCTTTCTTT.

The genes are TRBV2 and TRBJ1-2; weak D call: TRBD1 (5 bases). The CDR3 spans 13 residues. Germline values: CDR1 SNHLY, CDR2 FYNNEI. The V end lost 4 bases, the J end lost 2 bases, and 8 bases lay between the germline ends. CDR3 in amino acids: CASSGNRNYGYTF. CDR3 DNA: TGTGCCAGCAGTGGAAACAGGAACTATGGCTACACCTTC.

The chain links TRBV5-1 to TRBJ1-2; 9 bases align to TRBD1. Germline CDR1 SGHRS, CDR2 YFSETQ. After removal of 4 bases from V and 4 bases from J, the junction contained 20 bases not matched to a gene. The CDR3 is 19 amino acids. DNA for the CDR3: TGCGCCAGCAGCAAGATTTCCGGGACAGGGTATTCCCCAAGCTATGGCTACACCTTC. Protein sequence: CASSKISGTGYSPSYGYTF.

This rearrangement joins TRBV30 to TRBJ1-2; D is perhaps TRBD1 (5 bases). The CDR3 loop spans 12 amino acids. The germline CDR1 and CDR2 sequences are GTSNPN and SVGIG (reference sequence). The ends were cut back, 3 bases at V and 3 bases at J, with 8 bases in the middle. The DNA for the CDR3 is TGTGCCTGGAGACAGGCGTACTATGGCTACACCTTC. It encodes CAWRQAYYGYTF.